One sample yielded the 2 T cell receptor beta chains listed below, sequenced in a study of blood T cell repertoires in COVID-19. Profiling relied on immunoSEQ multiplex PCR, and the TCRdb table lists in-frame clones only, not all of them. This sample has some 210,000 clones, with around 90% found just once. The sample taken for sequencing was peripheral blood. The receptors shown here come from a young man with acute or convalescent COVID-19.

The chain uses TRBV18 and TRBJ2-5; 10 nucleotides line up with TRBD2. V lost 2 bases to trimming and J lost 2 bases; unmatched junction nucleotides: 5. The CDR3 covers 16 residues. Germline values: CDR1 KGHSH, CDR2 LQKENI. This CDR3 is CASSPRLAGAQETQYF. The CDR3 bases are TGTGCCAGCTCACCAAGGCTAGCGGGGGCACAAGAGACCCAGTACTTC.

The chain links TRBV28 to TRBJ2-7, with D unresolved. V was shortened by 4 bases and J by 4 bases, with 11 bases between the two germline ends. Germline V CDR1 and CDR2: MDHEN, SYDVKM. The CDR3 extends over 13 amino acids. In DNA form, the CDR3 reads TGTGCCAGCAGTTCCCTATCTAAGTACGAGCAGTACTTC. Its protein product is CASSSLSKYEQYF.